Listed below are T cell receptor beta chains from one sample, sequenced in a study of cytomegalovirus exposure and HLA in healthy donors. The method was immunoSEQ multiplex PCR; TCRdb's version includes in-frame clones alone and lacks a portion of them. This sample carries around 160,000 clones, roughly 85% of them seen once, and the ten largest clones take about 9.3%. Sequencing used PBMCs. These receptors originate from a man between 18 and 35 years old in good health and CMV-seropositive. Each CDR3 is given with its conserved first and last residue. D genes are given only for firm matches. Clone size is given for some rows only: seen once, a few or many times, or a class if the clone is expanded.

abundance: once; j_gene: TRBJ2-7; d_gene: NA; v_gene: TRBV5-6; CDR3aa: CASSFDRIPYEQYF; CDR3nt: TGTGCCAGCAGCTTTGACAGGATTCCCTACGAGCAGTACTTC
abundance: NA; j_gene: TRBJ2-5; d_gene: NA; v_gene: TRBV20-1; CDR3aa: CSASRQTQYF; CDR3nt: TGCAGTGCTAGCCGTCAGACCCAGTACTTC
abundance: NA; j_gene: TRBJ1-2; d_gene: NA; v_gene: TRBV5-1; CDR3aa: CASSFDPVRGYTF; CDR3nt: TGCGCCAGCAGCTTCGATCCGGTACGGGGCTACACCTTC
abundance: NA; j_gene: TRBJ1-2; d_gene: TRBD1; v_gene: TRBV6-1; CDR3aa: CASSEGSTGNSHYGYTF; CDR3nt: TGTGCCAGCAGTGAAGGGTCGACAGGGAACAGTCACTATGGCTACACCTTC
abundance: NA; j_gene: TRBJ1-5; d_gene: TRBD1; v_gene: TRBV19; CDR3aa: CASSPRGQGARQPQHF; CDR3nt: TGTGCCAGTAGTCCCCGGGGACAGGGGGCCAGGCAGCCCCAGCATTTT
abundance: once; j_gene: TRBJ2-7; d_gene: NA; v_gene: TRBV2; CDR3aa: CASRLSGLRYEQYF; CDR3nt: TGTGCCAGCAGGTTGTCAGGGCTCAGATACGAGCAGTACTTC
abundance: NA; j_gene: TRBJ1-1; d_gene: NA; v_gene: TRBV30; CDR3aa: CAWTWSAEAFF; CDR3nt: TGTGCCTGGACCTGGAGTGCTGAAGCTTTCTTT
abundance: NA; j_gene: TRBJ1-2; d_gene: NA; v_gene: TRBV30; CDR3aa: CAWSAPPTDYGYTF; CDR3nt: TGTGCCTGGAGTGCCCCCCCGACAGACTATGGCTACACCTTC
abundance: NA; j_gene: TRBJ2-1; d_gene: NA; v_gene: TRBV9; CDR3aa: CASSVGPGEGSYNEQFF; CDR3nt: TGTGCCAGCAGCGTAGGCCCCGGGGAAGGCTCCTACAATGAGCAGTTCTTC
abundance: NA; j_gene: TRBJ2-2; d_gene: NA; v_gene: TRBV6-5; CDR3aa: CASSYFASRNTGELFF; CDR3nt: TGTGCCAGCAGTTACTTCGCGTCTCGGAACACCGGGGAGCTGTTTTTT
abundance: NA; j_gene: TRBJ1-2; d_gene: NA; v_gene: TRBV7-6; CDR3aa: CASSLGVDRYYGYTF; CDR3nt: TGTGCCAGCAGCTTGGGAGTCGACAGGTACTATGGCTACACCTTC
abundance: NA; j_gene: TRBJ1-6; d_gene: TRBD1; v_gene: TRBV11-2; CDR3aa: CASSLETGGSSPLHF; CDR3nt: TGTGCCAGCAGCTTAGAGACAGGGGGCAGTTCACCCCTCCACTTT
abundance: NA; j_gene: TRBJ1-2; d_gene: NA; v_gene: TRBV29-1; CDR3aa: CSALPIILSPDSNYGYTF; CDR3nt: TGCAGCGCACTGCCCATCATCCTATCGCCTGATTCTAACTATGGCTACACCTTC
abundance: NA; j_gene: TRBJ2-1; d_gene: NA; v_gene: TRBV7-2; CDR3aa: CASREGLAFNEQFF; CDR3nt: TGTGCCAGCCGCGAAGGTCTAGCGTTCAATGAGCAGTTCTTC
abundance: NA; j_gene: TRBJ2-3; d_gene: NA; v_gene: TRBV6-1; CDR3aa: CASSVWQDKDTQYF; CDR3nt: TGTGCCAGCAGTGTATGGCAGGATAAAGATACGCAGTATTTT
abundance: NA; j_gene: TRBJ2-2; d_gene: TRBD2; v_gene: TRBV19; CDR3aa: CASSIGGGAAAGELFF; CDR3nt: TGTGCCAGTAGTATTGGCGGGGGAGCAGCCGCCGGGGAGCTGTTTTTT
abundance: NA; j_gene: TRBJ1-2; d_gene: TRBD1; v_gene: TRBV6-5; CDR3aa: CATAPGTGSYTF; CDR3nt: TGTGCCACTGCGCCCGGGACAGGGAGCTACACCTTC
abundance: NA; j_gene: TRBJ1-4; d_gene: TRBD1; v_gene: TRBV5-5; CDR3aa: CASRAQGGSVTNEKLFF; CDR3nt: TGTGCCAGCAGAGCACAGGGGGGTTCGGTAACTAATGAAAAACTGTTTTTT
abundance: NA; j_gene: TRBJ1-1; d_gene: NA; v_gene: TRBV10-3; CDR3aa: CAITGGQTEAFF; CDR3nt: TGTGCCATCACCGGTGGACAAACTGAAGCTTTCTTT
abundance: NA; j_gene: TRBJ2-3; d_gene: NA; v_gene: TRBV6-5; CDR3aa: CASSYGGPPDTQYF; CDR3nt: TGTGCCAGCAGTTACGGGGGCCCCCCAGATACGCAGTATTTT
abundance: NA; j_gene: TRBJ2-3; d_gene: TRBD2; v_gene: TRBV6-1; CDR3aa: CASSESERGNTDTQYF; CDR3nt: TGTGCCAGCAGTGAATCCGAGCGGGGGAACACAGATACGCAGTATTTT
abundance: NA; j_gene: TRBJ2-5; d_gene: NA; v_gene: TRBV2; CDR3aa: CASSVSVEQETQYF; CDR3nt: TGTGCCAGCAGTGTTTCAGTCGAACAAGAGACCCAGTACTTC
abundance: NA; j_gene: TRBJ1-2; d_gene: NA; v_gene: TRBV5-6; CDR3aa: CASSLGRGGYTF; CDR3nt: TGTGCCAGCAGCTTGGGTCGGGGAGGCTACACCTTC
abundance: NA; j_gene: TRBJ2-7; d_gene: NA; v_gene: TRBV29-1; CDR3aa: CSVEQGTSYEQYF; CDR3nt: TGCAGCGTTGAACAGGGTACTTCCTACGAGCAGTACTTC
abundance: NA; j_gene: TRBJ1-1; d_gene: NA; v_gene: TRBV6-5; CDR3aa: CASRVTAGMNTEAFF; CDR3nt: TGTGCCAGCAGGGTGACGGCGGGGATGAACACTGAAGCTTTCTTT